The TCR beta chain described here comes from a study of regulatory T cells in long-lasting Graves disease (dated by TCRdb to about 2021). Some background on the complete study: Newly diagnosed Graves' disease patients had taken antithyroid drugs for less than 3 months. Peripheral blood TCR sequencing and RNA sequencing compared persistent Graves' disease patients with newly diagnosed Graves' disease patients. The study took place in China and was registered as a clinical trial. A total of roughly 35 samples underwent TCR sequencing: some 13 from persistent and roughly 20 from newly diagnosed Graves' disease patients. The full study reports these points: The authors noted that the small sample size was a limitation that may lower accuracy. TRBV28, TRBJ1-2 and TRBJ2-5 were preferentially used in persistent disease, while TRBV20-1 and TRBJ2-1 were favored in newly diagnosed disease. Compared with newly diagnosed patients, patients with persistent Graves' disease had lower TCR Shannon entropy and fewer highly expanded clones, which suggests clonal expansion. Only peripheral blood was studied, because thyroid tissue, the primary lesion, was inaccessible. More public clonotypes were shared among persistent patients (around 3,000) than among newly diagnosed patients (roughly 1,000). Only the TCR beta chain was sequenced and analyzed.

V lost 4 bases and J lost 3 bases; the stretch between them is 14 bases long. The CDR3 goes from the cysteine to the phenylalanine over 14 residues. Only the CDR3 DNA stays, 42 bases, in frame from base 1. In the germline V gene, CDR1 corresponds to SGDLS and CDR2 to YYNGEE. According to the study, the label for this sample's time point signals: newly diagnosed GD, antithyroid drugs for less than 3 months. RNA was extracted from PBMCs in TRIzol for both TCR sequencing and RNA sequencing. The diagnosis of Graves' disease was made according to American Thyroid Association guidelines. Patients were recruited from an endocrinology department in Xi'an, China. Each patient gave around 9 milliliters of peripheral blood, collected in an EDTA anticoagulant tube. PBMCs were isolated by Ficoll Paque Plus density gradient separation without further T cell sorting. An Agilent 2100 Bioanalyzer and agarose gel were used to check RNA quality, while a NanoDrop 2000 measured RNA concentration.

Library construction relied on multiplex PCR. The data were produced on an Illumina HiSeq 4000. iRepertoire HTBI primers and Arm-PCR amplification of CDR3 regions were used to construct TCR beta libraries. PCR products were gel purified before sequencing. The original methods were these. Across samples, 60 to 75 TRBV and approximately 15 TRBJ segments were identified and used for gene usage analysis of CDR3 amino acid clonotypes. Filtered high-quality paired reads were merged into contigs using COPE and FqMerger. BLAST was used to align contigs to IMGT TRBV, TRBD and TRBJ reference genes, with CDR3 defined following IMGT. Any clonotype with a frequency above 0.1% was counted as a highly expanded clone. Shannon entropy served as the measure of repertoire diversity, while the Gini coefficient captured V-J evenness. A clonotype found in more than one individual was treated as public. TCRdb cleaned the public reads at Q25 with fastp, built clones with MiXCR and kept in-frame beta chains. Here each entry gathers all rows of one CDR3 protein and keeps the most common genes and DNA. For this entry, the V and J calls and clone size follow TCRdb and not the study's own pipeline. The sample contains 530,000 or so distinct CDR3 sequences, roughly 14% of them found a single time. Together, the top ten hold about 10% of the sample.

This clonotype has ten or more counts. Its antigen remains undetermined. Per-nucleotide qualities are absent, and no much larger clonotype sits a single base away. These data are also associated with another study on T cells in Graves' hyperthyroidism and ophthalmopathy. As the second publication notes: Stable Graves' hyperthyroidism was defined as the absence of progression to ophthalmopathy over 18 months of follow-up. Hyperthyroidism patients were newly diagnosed, had a disease duration of under 2 months, and were aged 18 to 65 years. The study excluded patients with uncontrolled infections, other autoimmune diseases, pregnancy or lactation. Diagnoses were based on clinical symptoms, serum thyroxine and TRAb, thyroid ultrasound and orbital computed tomography. The TCR CDR3 was subjected to a first round of RT-PCR using the HTBI primer set and the Qiagen OneStep RT-PCR kit. Blood samples also contained most of the expanded thyroid clonotypes (frequency above 0.001), which suggests that blood repertoires may reflect thyroid immune responses. A model built on a 13 V-J signature distinguished ophthalmopathy from stable hyperthyroidism, reaching 85% to 90% sensitivity and 81.08% specificity in cross-validation and 80%/75% in testing. In validation, progression to ophthalmopathy was predicted by the model with around 71% sensitivity and roughly 76% specificity, a median of around 5.9 months before onset. To identify distinguishing TCR V-J signatures, a discovery cohort of around 98 patients was used, comprising fewer than 45 with Graves' ophthalmopathy and approximately 58 with stable Graves' hyperthyroidism. An independent validation cohort of 18 to 20 hyperthyroidism patients and 17 patients who later progressed to ophthalmopathy tested prospective prediction of ophthalmopathy. The 75 to 100 discovery patients were divided at random into training and test sets in a 7:3 ratio. In over five Graves' hyperthyroidism patients, the study also compared T-cell repertoires from thyroid tissue with T-cell repertoires from blood. After sampling, hyperthyroidism patients received methimazole starting at 30 mg daily, and ophthalmopathy patients received high-dose intravenous methylprednisolone. A second multiplex PCR round built the libraries, followed by size selection and purification. The libraries were sequenced on an Illumina HiSeq2000 using paired-end 100 bp reads. SOAPnuke was used to process the raw data, throwing out any read that contained adapters or uncalled bases, had a mean Phred below 15, or lacked an exact constant-primer or identifier match. COPE v1.2.5 was used to merge the high-quality paired reads, and each unique nucleotide sequence was defined as a clonotype. Clonotypes were aligned to IMGT TRBV, TRBD and TRBJ reference segments using MiTCR v1.1. The analysis included only V-J combinations with a frequency above 0.0001, which together covered more than 99% of the repertoires. A TCS score was defined as the ratio of F50 (clonal expansion) to E x V (chaos), with BLOSUM62-based TCRdist applied between CDR3 peptides within each V-J. Welch's t-statistics and random forest reduced around 520 V-J features to some 14, which were used in a naive Bayes classifier (R e1071). Sample size was not statistically predetermined, and investigators were not blinded to group allocation. The paper reports TCR Vbeta CDR3 sequencing of fewer than 150 peripheral blood samples: 43 ophthalmopathy, around 80 hyperthyroidism and around 17 progressor patients.

The chain uses TRBV9 and TRBJ2-7, and perhaps TRBD2 as D gene, on 5 matching bases. The specimen was peripheral blood mononuclear cells (PBMCs), collected at new diagnosis, from a patient treated with antithyroid drugs. This TCR was recovered from a man aged 25 to 45 with Graves disease. Donor details come from another sample of the same person, matched by shared clones. The sequenced DNA is TGTGCCAGCAGCCCGGGGTCCTCCTTCTACGAGCAGTACTTC. It encodes CASSPGSSFYEQYF.